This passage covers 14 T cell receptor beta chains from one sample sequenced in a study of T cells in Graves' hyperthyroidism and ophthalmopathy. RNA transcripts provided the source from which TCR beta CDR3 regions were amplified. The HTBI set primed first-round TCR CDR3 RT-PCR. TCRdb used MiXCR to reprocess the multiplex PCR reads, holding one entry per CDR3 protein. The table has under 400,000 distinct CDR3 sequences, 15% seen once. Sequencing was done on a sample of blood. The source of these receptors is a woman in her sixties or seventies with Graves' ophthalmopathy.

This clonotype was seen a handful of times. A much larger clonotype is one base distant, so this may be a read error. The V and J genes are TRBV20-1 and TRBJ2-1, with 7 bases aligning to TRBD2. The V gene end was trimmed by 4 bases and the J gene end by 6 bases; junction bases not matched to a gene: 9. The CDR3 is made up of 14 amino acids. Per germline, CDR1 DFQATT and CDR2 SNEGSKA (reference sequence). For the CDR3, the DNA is TGCAGTGCTAAGCGGGACCCCCCCGTCAATGAGCAGTTCTTC. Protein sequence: CSAKRDPPVNEQFF.

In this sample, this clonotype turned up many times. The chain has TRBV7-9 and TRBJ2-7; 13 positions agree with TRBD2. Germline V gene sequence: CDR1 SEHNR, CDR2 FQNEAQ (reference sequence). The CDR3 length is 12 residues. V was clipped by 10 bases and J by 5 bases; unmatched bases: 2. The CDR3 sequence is CATGLAGDEQYF. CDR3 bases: TGTGCCACCGGACTAGCGGGAGACGAGCAGTACTTC. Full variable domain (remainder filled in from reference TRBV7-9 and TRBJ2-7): DTGVSQNPRHKITKRGQNVTFRCDPISEHNRLYWYRQTLGQGPEFLTYFQNEAQLEKSRLLSDRFSAERPKGSFSTLEIQRTEQGDSAMYLCATGLAGDEQYFGPGTRLTVT.

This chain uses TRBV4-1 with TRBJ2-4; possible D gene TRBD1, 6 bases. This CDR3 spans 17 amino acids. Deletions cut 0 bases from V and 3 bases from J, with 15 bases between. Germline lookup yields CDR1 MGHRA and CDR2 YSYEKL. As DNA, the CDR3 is TGCGCCAGCAGCCAAGACCCTCAGGGACAAAACAAAAACATTCAGTACTTC. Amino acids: CASSQDPQGQNKNIQYF.

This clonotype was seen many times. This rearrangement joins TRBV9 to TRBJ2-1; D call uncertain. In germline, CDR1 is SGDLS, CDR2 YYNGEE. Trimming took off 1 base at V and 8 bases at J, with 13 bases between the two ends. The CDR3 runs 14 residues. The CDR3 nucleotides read TGTGCCAGCAGCGTAAGTTTGTGGGTCGATGAGCAGTTCTTC. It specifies CASSVSLWVDEQFF.

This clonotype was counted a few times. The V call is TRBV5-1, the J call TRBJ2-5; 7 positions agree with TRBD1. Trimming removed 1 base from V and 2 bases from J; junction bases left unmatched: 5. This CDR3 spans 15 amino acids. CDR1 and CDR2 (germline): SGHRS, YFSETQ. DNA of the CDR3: TGCGCCAGCAGCTTGAAGACAGGGTGGCAAGAGACCCAGTACTTC. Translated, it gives CASSLKTGWQETQYF.

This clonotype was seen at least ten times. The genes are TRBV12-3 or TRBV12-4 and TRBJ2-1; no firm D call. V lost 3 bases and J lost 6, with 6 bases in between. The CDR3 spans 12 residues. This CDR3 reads CASSFGRNEQFF. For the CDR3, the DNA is TGTGCCAGCAGTTTTGGACGCAATGAGCAGTTCTTC.

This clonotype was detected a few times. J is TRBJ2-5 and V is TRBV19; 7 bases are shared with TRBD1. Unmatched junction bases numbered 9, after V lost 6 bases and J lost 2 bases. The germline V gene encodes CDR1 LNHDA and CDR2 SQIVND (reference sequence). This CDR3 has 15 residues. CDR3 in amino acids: CASSLGQRYQETQYF. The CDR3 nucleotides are TGTGCCAGTAGCCTGGGACAGCGATATCAAGAGACCCAGTACTTC.

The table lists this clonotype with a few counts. The CDR3 bases are TGCAGTGCAAAGGGGTGGGGGGAATACGAGCAGTACTTC. Amino acids: CSAKGWGEYEQYF. The chain employs TRBV20-1 and TRBJ2-7, with D possibly being TRBD2 (6 bases). Trimming cost V 6 bases and J 4 bases, with 16 bases left between them. The length of the CDR3 is 13 residues. Germline values: CDR1 DFQATT, CDR2 SNEGSKA (reference sequence).

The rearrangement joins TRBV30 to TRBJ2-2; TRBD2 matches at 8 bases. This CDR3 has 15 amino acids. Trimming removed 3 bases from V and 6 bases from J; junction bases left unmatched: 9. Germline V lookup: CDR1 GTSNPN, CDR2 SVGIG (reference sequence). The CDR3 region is CAWRLTSGGPGELFF. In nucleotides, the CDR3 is TGTGCCTGGAGGCTTACTAGCGGAGGTCCCGGGGAGCTGTTTTTT.

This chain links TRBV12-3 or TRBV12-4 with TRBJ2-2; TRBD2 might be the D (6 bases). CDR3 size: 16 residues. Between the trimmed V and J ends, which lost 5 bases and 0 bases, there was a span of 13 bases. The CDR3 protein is CASSITGLTNTGELFF. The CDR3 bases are TGTGCCAGCAGTATTACGGGACTCACGAACACCGGGGAGCTGTTTTTT.

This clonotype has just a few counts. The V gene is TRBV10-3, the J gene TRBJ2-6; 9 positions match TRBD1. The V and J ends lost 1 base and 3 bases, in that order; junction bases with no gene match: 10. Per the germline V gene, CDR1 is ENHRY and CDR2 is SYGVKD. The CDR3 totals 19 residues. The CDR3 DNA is TGTGCCATCAGTGAGTTAGGAGGGACAGGGATTGGTGGGGCCAACGTCCTGACTTTC. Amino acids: CAISELGGTGIGGANVLTF.

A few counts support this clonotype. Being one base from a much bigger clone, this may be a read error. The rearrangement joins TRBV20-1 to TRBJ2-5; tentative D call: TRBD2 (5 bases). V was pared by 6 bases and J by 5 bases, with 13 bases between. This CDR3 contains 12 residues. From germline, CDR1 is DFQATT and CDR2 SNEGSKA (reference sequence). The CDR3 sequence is CSASGSWETQYF. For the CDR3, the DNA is TGCAGTGCGTCGGGAAGCTGGGAGACCCAGTACTTC.

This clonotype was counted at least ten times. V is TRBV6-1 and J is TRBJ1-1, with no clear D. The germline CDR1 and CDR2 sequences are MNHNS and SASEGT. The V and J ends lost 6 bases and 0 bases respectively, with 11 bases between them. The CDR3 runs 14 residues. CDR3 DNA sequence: TGTGCCAGCAGGAAAACAAACATGAACACTGAAGCTTTCTTT. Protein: CASRKTNMNTEAFF.

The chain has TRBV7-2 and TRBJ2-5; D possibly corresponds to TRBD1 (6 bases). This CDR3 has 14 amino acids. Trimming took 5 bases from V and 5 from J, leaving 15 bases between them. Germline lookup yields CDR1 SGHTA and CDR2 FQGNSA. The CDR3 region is CASSPLGHSETQYF. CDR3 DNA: TGTGCCAGCAGCCCGTTGGGACACTCGGAGACCCAGTACTTC.